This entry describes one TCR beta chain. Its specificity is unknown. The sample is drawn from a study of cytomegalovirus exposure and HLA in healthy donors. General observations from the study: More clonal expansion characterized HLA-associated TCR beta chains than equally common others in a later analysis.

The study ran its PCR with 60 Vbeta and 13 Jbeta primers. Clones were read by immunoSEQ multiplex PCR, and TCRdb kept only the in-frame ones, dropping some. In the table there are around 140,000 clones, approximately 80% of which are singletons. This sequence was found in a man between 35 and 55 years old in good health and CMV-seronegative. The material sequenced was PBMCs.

CDR3 residues: CASSIGQGSYEQYF. In DNA, the CDR3 is TGTGCCAGCAGTATAGGACAAGGCTCCTACGAGCAGTACTTC. This chain links TRBV28 with TRBJ2-7, with D tentatively TRBD1 (5 bases). The V gene lost 5 bases and the J gene lost 0 bases, with 11 bases spanning the gap. The CDR3 sequence is 14 residues long. Germline CDR1 MDHEN, CDR2 SYDVKM.